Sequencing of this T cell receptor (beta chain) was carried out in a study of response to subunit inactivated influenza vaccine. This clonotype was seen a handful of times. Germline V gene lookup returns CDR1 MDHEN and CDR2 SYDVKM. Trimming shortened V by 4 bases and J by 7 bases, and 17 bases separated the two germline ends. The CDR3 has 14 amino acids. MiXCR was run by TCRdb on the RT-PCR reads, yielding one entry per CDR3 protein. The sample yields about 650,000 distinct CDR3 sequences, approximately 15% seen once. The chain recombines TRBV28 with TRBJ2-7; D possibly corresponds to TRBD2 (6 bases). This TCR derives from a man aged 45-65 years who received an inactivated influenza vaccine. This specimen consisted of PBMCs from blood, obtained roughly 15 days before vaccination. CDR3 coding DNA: TGTGCCAGCAGTTATTGGGACGGGGGAGGAGAGCAGTACTTC. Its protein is CASSYWDGGGEQYF.